This TCR beta chain was recorded in a study of CD8 T cells in Susac syndrome. The control participants were healthy donors, and these controls were matched with respect to both age and sex. The CD8+ and CD4+ T cells were isolated magnetically using a negative isolation approach, whereas the TEMRA cells were enriched by FACS. Reverse transcription of about 0.5 to 1 ug RNA was carried out with random hexamers. TCRdb ran MiXCR on the immunoSEQ multiplex PCR reads and lists one entry per CDR3 protein. The table shows about 130,000 distinct CDR3 sequences, with more than 90% occurring only once. This CDR3 has 13 residues. Germline CDR1 is DFQATT and CDR2 is SNEGSKA (reference sequence). The ends were cut back, 6 bases at V and 8 bases at J, with 17 bases in the middle.

This clonotype was sampled from a human donor in good health. This sequence joins TRBV20-1 and TRBJ2-1; D is possibly TRBD1 or TRBD2 (5 bases each). Sequencing was carried out using CD4+ T cells from PBMCs. CDR3 amino acids: CSAIPGPPDEQFF. The DNA of the CDR3 is TGCAGTGCCATTCCGGGGCCCCCGGATGAGCAGTTCTTC.